The next 17 T cell receptor beta chains were all read from a single sample in a study of blood T cell repertoires in COVID-19. Produced via immunoSEQ multiplex PCR; TCRdb's table is partial and in-frame only. This sample has under 150,000 clones, with 85% to 90% found just once. The sequenced sample was peripheral blood. All receptors come from a woman aged 55 to 70 with COVID-19, enrolled during active disease.

This clone was picked up a small number of times. Other DNA sequences in the sample encode the same CDR3. Here the CDR3 reads CASSSRTGFGYTF. The CDR3 DNA sequence: TGTGCCAGCAGTTCCCGGACAGGGTTTGGCTACACCTTC. The gene calls are TRBV6-2 or TRBV6-3 and TRBJ1-2, with 8 bases aligning to TRBD1. After removal of 4 bases from V and 7 bases from J, the junction contained 5 bases not matched to a gene. The CDR3 length is 13 residues. Germline V CDR1 and CDR2: MNHEY, SVGEGT.

This clone was seen a single time. The rearrangement links TRBV14 to TRBJ2-2, with D uncertain. CDR3 length equals 15 residues. The V gene lost 1 base and the J gene lost 4 bases, with 10 bases spanning the gap. Germline CDR1 reads SGHDN; CDR2 reads FVKESK. The CDR3 nucleotides read TGTGCCAGCAGCCAAGTGGGTGGCGGCACCGGGGAGCTGTTTTTT. Amino acids: CASSQVGGGTGELFF. The full variable domain, with the rest looked up from reference TRBV14 and TRBJ2-2, is EAGVTQFPSHSVIEKGQTVTLRCDPISGHDNLYWYRRVMGKEIKFLLHFVKESKQDESGMPNNRFLAERTGGTYSTLKVQPAELEDSGVYFCASSQVGGGTGELFFGEGSRLTVL.

The rearrangement uses TRBV5-1 and TRBJ1-1, with D possibly TRBD1 on 5 matching bases. The CDR3 loop spans 14 amino acids. Germline V gene sequence: CDR1 SGHRS, CDR2 YFSETQ. V gave up 1 base and J gave up 0 bases, with 7 bases separating them. CDR3: CASSLSGMNTEAFF. The CDR3 coding sequence is TGCGCCAGCAGCTTGTCAGGGATGAACACTGAAGCTTTCTTT.

V is TRBV7-2 and J is TRBJ1-2; 8 bases are shared with TRBD1. CDR3 length: 14 amino acids. V trimming: 0 bases; J trimming: 7 bases; junction bases outside the gene matches: 4. Germline V gene lookup returns CDR1 SGHTA and CDR2 FQGNSA. CDR3 DNA sequence: TGTGCCAGCAGCTTAGCACAGGGGGGGACTGGCTACACCTTC. It specifies CASSLAQGGTGYTF.

The chain uses TRBV3-1 (or the pseudogene TRBV3-2) and TRBJ1-3; D may be TRBD1 (6 bases). The V gene lost 4 bases and the J gene lost 3 bases, with 16 bases spanning the gap. The CDR3 is 16 amino acids. Germline assignment: CDR1 LGHDT and CDR2 YNNKEL (reference sequence). In nucleotides, the CDR3 is TGTGCCAGCAGCCGACTAGGGGGGGTCGGTGGAAACACCATATATTTT. Amino acid sequence: CASSRLGGVGGNTIYF.

This clone was counted once. The J gene is TRBJ1-5, the V gene TRBV7-2, with 8 positions matching TRBD1. The CDR3 totals 15 residues. The germline gives CDR1 SGHTA, CDR2 FQGNSA. The V gene end was trimmed by 4 bases and the J gene end by 6 bases; junction bases not matched to a gene: 8. CDR3 region: CASSSTGAGLQPQHF. CDR3 DNA: TGTGCCAGCAGCTCGACAGGGGCTGGTCTTCAGCCCCAGCATTTT.

The V gene is TRBV5-5, the J gene TRBJ2-3, with 9 positions matching TRBD1. Germline CDR1 reads SGHKS; CDR2 reads YYEKEE (reference sequence). The CDR3 loop spans 15 amino acids. Trimming took 2 bases from V and 2 from J; bases not matched to a gene: 3. This CDR3 reads CASSFGQGYTDTQYF. The CDR3 nucleotides read TGTGCCAGCAGCTTTGGACAGGGGTACACAGATACGCAGTATTTT.

This clone was observed a few times. This sequence joins TRBV4-3 and TRBJ1-2; no clear D gene. Deletions cut 0 bases from V and 1 base from J, with 9 bases between. Germline CDR1 and CDR2: LGHNA and YSLEER. CDR3 length: 15 residues. The CDR3 sequence is CASSQDSYSNYGYTF. The DNA of the CDR3 is TGCGCCAGCAGCCAAGATTCATACAGTAACTATGGCTACACCTTC.

This sequence joins TRBV5-1 and TRBJ1-1; D gene uncertain. The CDR3 is 14 amino acids. Trimming cost V 0 bases and J 3 bases, with 9 bases left between them. Looked up from germline, CDR1 is SGHRS and CDR2 is YFSETQ. The CDR3 nucleotides read TGCGCCAGCAGCTTGGCGCAAAGCCACACTGAAGCTTTCTTT. It specifies CASSLAQSHTEAFF.

V is TRBV5-4 and J is TRBJ2-5; tentative D call: TRBD1 (6 bases). V lost 1 base and J 4 bases, leaving 14 bases between the germline ends. The CDR3 sequence is 15 residues long. From germline, CDR1 is SGHNT and CDR2 YYREEE (reference sequence). The CDR3 sequence is CASSLPAAGVETQYF. The CDR3 coding sequence is TGTGCCAGCAGCTTGCCTGCGGCAGGGGTAGAGACCCAGTACTTC.

The chain combines TRBV15 with TRBJ2-5, with TRBD1 as a possible D gene (6 bases). Germline lookup yields CDR1 LNHNV and CDR2 YYDKDF (reference sequence). The germline V and J ends were trimmed by 0 bases and 2 bases, with 10 bases remaining between them. The CDR3 sequence is 15 residues long. The CDR3 loop reads CATSRDRGRQETQYF. The CDR3 bases are TGTGCCACCAGCAGAGACAGGGGACGGCAAGAGACCCAGTACTTC.

This chain's CDR3 is CASSQQGPYEQYF. The CDR3 bases are TGTGCCAGCAGCCAACAGGGGCCCTACGAGCAGTACTTC. The V gene is TRBV27, the J gene TRBJ2-7; 7 positions agree with TRBD1. Germline V gene sequence: CDR1 MNHEY, CDR2 SMNVEV (reference sequence). J gave up 2 bases and V 6 bases, and 4 bases lay outside the gene matches. This CDR3 has 13 amino acids.

V is TRBV7-3 and J is TRBJ2-1, with 7 nucleotides matching TRBD2. Trimming cost V 2 bases and J 4 bases; bases outside gene matches: 5. CDR3 size: 15 residues. Germline V lookup: CDR1 SGHTA, CDR2 FQGTGA. CDR3 residues: CASSLGAGYYNEQFF. The DNA of the CDR3 is TGTGCCAGCAGCTTAGGAGCGGGGTATTACAATGAGCAGTTCTTC.

This chain uses TRBV19 with TRBJ1-5; TRBD1 matches at 10 bases. The germline V gene encodes CDR1 LNHDA and CDR2 SQIVND (reference sequence). The CDR3 covers 15 residues. The ends lost 3 bases at V and 6 bases at J; junction bases unmatched: 5. CDR3 DNA sequence: TGTGCCAGTAGTATGGCAGACAGGGGGCTTCAGCCCCAGCATTTT. Amino acids: CASSMADRGLQPQHF.

The chain joins TRBV19 to TRBJ2-1; a weak D match, TRBD2 (5 bases). From germline, CDR1 is LNHDA and CDR2 SQIVND (reference sequence). There are 16 residues in the CDR3. The V end lost 3 bases, the J end lost 1 base, and 13 bases lay between the germline ends. CDR3 sequence reads: CASSILAGISYNEQFF. The CDR3, as DNA: TGTGCCAGTAGTATTCTAGCCGGTATTTCCTACAATGAGCAGTTCTTC.

The chain is built from TRBV4-1 and TRBJ1-4; 9 nucleotides align to TRBD1. Germline V gives CDR1 MGHRA, CDR2 YSYEKL. The CDR3 runs to 17 residues. V gave up 4 bases and J gave up 5 bases; unmatched junction bases: 11. Here the CDR3 DNA reads TGCGCCAGCAGCCTAGTGGGACAGGGAGCTGAGAATGAAAAACTGTTTTTT. This encodes CASSLVGQGAENEKLFF.

The chain uses TRBV6-5 and TRBJ1-2; 7 positions match TRBD1. V lost 6 bases and J lost 0; bases outside the gene matches: 7. There are 15 residues in the CDR3. From germline, CDR1 is MNHEY and CDR2 SVGAGI. The CDR3 spells CASRSRDRPNYGYTF. The CDR3 DNA reads as TGTGCCAGCAGGTCCCGGGACAGACCTAACTATGGCTACACCTTC.